This record concerns one TCR beta chain sequence. As yet, its antigen is unknown. The V gene end was trimmed by 0 bases and the J gene end by 5 bases; junction bases not matched to a gene: 1. Germline V gene sequence: CDR1 ENHRY, CDR2 SYGVKD. The CDR3 runs to 15 residues. The data are from a study of human T cells and chemical hapten exposure. Time point denoted: patch test 2, 6 weeks after DPC sensitization. The treatment was: therapeutic diphenylcyclopropenone sensitization with weekly scalp DPC. Individual cDNA molecules received unique molecular identifiers in the library. TCRdb passed the RACE reads through MiXCR, listing each CDR3 protein once. The data show 330,000 or so distinct CDR3 sequences, with nearly 6.5% seen just once and about 5.4% held by the top ten. Study-level points and caveats: Alopecia in all donors means immunity may differ from healthy individuals.

The receptor was isolated from a woman aged 18 to 35 with alopecia areata. Some clones in this sample may be carry-over from other donors' samples. The chain recombines TRBV10-3 with TRBJ2-3; 11 nucleotides agree with TRBD2. Source: whole blood, taken in connection with sensitization to the hapten diphenylcyclopropenone (DPC). The CDR3 spells CAISESGTSGDTQYF. In DNA, the CDR3 is TGTGCCATCAGTGAGTCCGGGACTAGCGGAGATACGCAGTATTTT.